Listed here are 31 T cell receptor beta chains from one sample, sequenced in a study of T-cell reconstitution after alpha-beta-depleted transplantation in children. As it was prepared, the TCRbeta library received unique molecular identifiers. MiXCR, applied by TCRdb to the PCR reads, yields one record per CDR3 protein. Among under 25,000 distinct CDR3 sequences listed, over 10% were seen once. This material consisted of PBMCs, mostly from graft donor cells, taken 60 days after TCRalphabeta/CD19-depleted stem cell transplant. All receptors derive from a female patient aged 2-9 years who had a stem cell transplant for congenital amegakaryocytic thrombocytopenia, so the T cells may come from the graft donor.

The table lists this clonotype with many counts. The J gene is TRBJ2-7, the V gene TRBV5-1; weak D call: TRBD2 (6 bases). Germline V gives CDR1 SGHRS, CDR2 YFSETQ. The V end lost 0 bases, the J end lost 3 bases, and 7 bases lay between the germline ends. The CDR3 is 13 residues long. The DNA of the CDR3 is TGCGCCAGCAGCTTGGGCGGGAACTACGAGCAGTACTTC. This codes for CASSLGGNYEQYF.

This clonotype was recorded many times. CDR3 residues: CASSQGLIPPRRTSYEQYF. In DNA form, the CDR3 reads TGCGCCAGCAGCCAAGGCCTCATCCCCCCCAGGCGAACGTCCTACGAGCAGTACTTC. V and J are TRBV4-1 and TRBJ2-7; D unclear. The CDR3 sequence is 19 residues long. With 1 base removed from V and 1 base from J, the gap between germline ends came to 23 bases. Per germline, CDR1 MGHRA and CDR2 YSYEKL.

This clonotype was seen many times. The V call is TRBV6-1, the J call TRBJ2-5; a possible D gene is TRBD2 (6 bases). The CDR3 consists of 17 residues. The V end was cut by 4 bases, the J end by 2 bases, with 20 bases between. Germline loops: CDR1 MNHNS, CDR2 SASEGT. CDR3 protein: CASSGRGTAGLQETQYF. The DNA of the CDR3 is TGTGCCAGCAGTGGACGCGGGACTGCGGGACTGCAAGAGACCCAGTACTTC.

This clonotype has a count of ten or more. The CDR3 DNA reads TGCAGCGTTGCTGTTGTCGCCGTGAACACTGAAGCTTTCTTT. Its protein product is CSVAVVAVNTEAFF. The chain recombines TRBV29-1 with TRBJ1-1, with no clear D. Per the germline V gene, CDR1 is SQVTM and CDR2 is ANQGSEA. This CDR3 comprises 14 residues. The V end was cut by 4 bases, the J end by 0 bases, with 12 bases between.

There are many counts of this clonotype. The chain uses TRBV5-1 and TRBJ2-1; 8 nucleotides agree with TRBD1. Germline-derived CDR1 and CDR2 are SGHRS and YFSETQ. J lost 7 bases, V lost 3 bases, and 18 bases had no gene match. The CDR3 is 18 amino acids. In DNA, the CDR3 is TGCGCCAGCAGCTGGGCCTTACCGGGACAGGCCTCGAGGAATGAGCAGTTCTTC. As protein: CASSWALPGQASRNEQFF.

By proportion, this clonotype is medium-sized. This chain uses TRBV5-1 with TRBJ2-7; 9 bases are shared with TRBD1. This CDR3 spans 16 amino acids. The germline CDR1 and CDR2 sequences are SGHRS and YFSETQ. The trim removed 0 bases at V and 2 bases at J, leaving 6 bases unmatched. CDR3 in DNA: TGCGCCAGCAGCTTGGCGCCGGGACAGGGCGCCTACGAGCAGTACTTC. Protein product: CASSLAPGQGAYEQYF.

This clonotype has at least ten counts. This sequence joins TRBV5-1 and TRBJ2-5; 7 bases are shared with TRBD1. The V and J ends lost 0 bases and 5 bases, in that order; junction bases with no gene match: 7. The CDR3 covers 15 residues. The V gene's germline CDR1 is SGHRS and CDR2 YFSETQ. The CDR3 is CASSLGIDRVETQYF. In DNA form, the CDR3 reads TGCGCCAGCAGCTTGGGAATCGACAGGGTGGAGACCCAGTACTTC.

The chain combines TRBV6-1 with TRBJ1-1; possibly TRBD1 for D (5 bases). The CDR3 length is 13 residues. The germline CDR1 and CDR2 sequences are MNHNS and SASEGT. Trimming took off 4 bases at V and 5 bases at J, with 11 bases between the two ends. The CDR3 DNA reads TGTGCCAGCAGTGCCCAGGGACGGACTGAAGCTTTCTTT. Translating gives CASSAQGRTEAFF.

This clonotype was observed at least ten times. The CDR3 nucleotides read TGTGCCAGCAGCTTCTTCGGTTTGCAAGAGACCCAGTACTTC. The encoded protein is CASSFFGLQETQYF. This chain uses TRBV7-9 with TRBJ2-5; no clear D. This CDR3 spans 14 amino acids. V lost 3 bases to trimming and J lost 2 bases, with 10 bases between them. Germline loops: CDR1 SEHNR, CDR2 FQNEAQ (reference sequence).

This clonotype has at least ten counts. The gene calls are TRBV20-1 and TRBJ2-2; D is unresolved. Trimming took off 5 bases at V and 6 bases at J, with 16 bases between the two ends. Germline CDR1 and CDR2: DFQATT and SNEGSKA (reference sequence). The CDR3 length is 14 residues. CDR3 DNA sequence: TGCAGTGCTCCCGCCCCGCGCCTCGCCGGGGAGCTGTTTTTT. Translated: CSAPAPRLAGELFF.

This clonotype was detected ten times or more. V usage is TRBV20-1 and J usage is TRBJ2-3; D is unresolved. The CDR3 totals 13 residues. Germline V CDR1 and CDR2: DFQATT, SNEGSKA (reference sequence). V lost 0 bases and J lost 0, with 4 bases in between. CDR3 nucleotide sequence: TGCAGTGCTAGAGAAGGAAGCACAGATACGCAGTATTTT. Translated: CSAREGSTDTQYF.

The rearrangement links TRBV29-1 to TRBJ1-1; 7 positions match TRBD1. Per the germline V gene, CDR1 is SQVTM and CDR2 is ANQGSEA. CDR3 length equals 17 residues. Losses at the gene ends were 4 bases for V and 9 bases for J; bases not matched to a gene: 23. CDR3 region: CSVVETLTGLVLSKAFF. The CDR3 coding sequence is TGCAGCGTTGTAGAGACCTTGACAGGGCTTGTCCTGTCTAAAGCTTTCTTT.

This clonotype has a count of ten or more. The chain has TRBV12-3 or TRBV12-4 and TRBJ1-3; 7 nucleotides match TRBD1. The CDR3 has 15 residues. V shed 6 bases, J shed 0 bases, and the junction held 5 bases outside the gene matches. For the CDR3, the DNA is TGTGCCAGCAGAATAGGACAGGTCTCTGGAAACACCATATATTTT. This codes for CASRIGQVSGNTIYF.

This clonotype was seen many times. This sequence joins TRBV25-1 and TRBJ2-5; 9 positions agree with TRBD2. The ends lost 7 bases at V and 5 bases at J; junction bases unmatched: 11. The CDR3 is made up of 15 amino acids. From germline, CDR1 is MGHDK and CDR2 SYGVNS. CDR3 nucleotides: TGTGCCAGCACCTCTTCCTCTAGCGGGGATGAGACCCAGTACTTC. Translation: CASTSSSSGDETQYF.

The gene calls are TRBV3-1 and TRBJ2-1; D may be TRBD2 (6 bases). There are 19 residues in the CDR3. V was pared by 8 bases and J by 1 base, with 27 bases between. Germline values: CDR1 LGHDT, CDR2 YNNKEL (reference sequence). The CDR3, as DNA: TGTGCCAGCTCCAAAAAGGTCCCTGGGCTAGCGAAGTCCTACAATGAGCAGTTCTTC. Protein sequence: CASSKKVPGLAKSYNEQFF.

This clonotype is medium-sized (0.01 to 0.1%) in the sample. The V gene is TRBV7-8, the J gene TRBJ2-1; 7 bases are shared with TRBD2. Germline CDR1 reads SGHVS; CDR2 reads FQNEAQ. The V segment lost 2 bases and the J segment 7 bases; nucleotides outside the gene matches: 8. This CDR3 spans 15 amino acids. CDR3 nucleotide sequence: TGTGCCAGCAGCTTATTTCGGGGAGGGCCGAATGAGCAGTTCTTC. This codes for CASSLFRGGPNEQFF.

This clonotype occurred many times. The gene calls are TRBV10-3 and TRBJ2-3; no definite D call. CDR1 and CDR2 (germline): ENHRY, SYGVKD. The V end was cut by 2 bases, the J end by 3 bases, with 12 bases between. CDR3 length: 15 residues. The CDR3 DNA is TGTGCCATCAGTGAGGCTATCCTAGTGACAGATACGCAGTATTTT. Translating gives CAISEAILVTDTQYF.

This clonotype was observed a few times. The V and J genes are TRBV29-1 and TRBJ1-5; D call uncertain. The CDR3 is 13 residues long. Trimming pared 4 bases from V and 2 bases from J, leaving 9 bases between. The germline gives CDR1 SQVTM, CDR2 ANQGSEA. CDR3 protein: CSVVIDGNQPQHF. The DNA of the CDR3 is TGCAGCGTTGTAATAGATGGCAATCAGCCCCAGCATTTT.

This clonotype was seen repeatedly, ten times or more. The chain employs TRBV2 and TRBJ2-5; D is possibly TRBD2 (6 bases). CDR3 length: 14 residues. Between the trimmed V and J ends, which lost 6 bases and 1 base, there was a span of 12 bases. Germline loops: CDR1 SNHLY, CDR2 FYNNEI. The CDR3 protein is CASRGGGFQETQYF. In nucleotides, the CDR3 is TGTGCCAGCAGGGGAGGCGGGTTCCAAGAGACCCAGTACTTC.

The CDR3 region is CASSSRGGDNEAFF. DNA for the CDR3: TGTGCCAGCAGCTCGAGGGGGGGGGACAATGAAGCTTTCTTT. V and J are TRBV7-9 and TRBJ1-1; a possible D gene is TRBD1 (6 bases). Germline values: CDR1 SEHNR, CDR2 FQNEAQ (reference sequence). Trimming took off 4 bases at V and 7 bases at J, with 16 bases between the two ends. The CDR3 length is 14 residues. Together with reference TRBV7-9 and TRBJ1-1, the CDR3 gives the full variable domain: DTGVSQNPRHKITKRGQNVTFRCDPISEHNRLYWYRQTLGQGPEFLTYFQNEAQLEKSRLLSDRFSAERPKGSFSTLEIQRTEQGDSAMYLCASSSRGGDNEAFFGQGTRLTVV.

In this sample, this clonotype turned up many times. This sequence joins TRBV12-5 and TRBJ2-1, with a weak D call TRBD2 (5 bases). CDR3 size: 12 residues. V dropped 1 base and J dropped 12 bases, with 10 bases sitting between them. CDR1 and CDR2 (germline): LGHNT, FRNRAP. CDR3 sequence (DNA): TGTGCTAGTGGTTTGGACTTGGGGAGGCAGTTCTTC. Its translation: CASGLDLGRQFF.

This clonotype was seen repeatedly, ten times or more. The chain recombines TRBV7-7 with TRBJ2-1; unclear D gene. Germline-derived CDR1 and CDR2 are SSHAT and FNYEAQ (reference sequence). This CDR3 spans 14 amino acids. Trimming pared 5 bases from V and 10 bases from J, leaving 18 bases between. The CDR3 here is CASSPKGKVHEQFF. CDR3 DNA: TGTGCCAGCAGCCCAAAAGGGAAGGTGCACGAGCAGTTCTTC.

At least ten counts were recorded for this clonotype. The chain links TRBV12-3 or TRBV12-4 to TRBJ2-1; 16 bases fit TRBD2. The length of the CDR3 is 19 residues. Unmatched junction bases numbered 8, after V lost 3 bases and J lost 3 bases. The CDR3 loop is CASSFPGLAGGGGYNEQFF. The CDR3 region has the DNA TGTGCCAGCAGTTTTCCGGGACTAGCGGGAGGGGGGGGCTACAATGAGCAGTTCTTC.

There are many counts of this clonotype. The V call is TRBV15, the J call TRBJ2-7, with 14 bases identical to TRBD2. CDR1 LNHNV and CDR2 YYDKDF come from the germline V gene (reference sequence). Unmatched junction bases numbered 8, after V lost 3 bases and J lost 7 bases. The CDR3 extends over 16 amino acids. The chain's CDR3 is CATSRGGTSGSHEQYF. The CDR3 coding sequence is TGTGCCACCAGCAGGGGAGGGACTAGCGGGAGTCATGAGCAGTACTTC.

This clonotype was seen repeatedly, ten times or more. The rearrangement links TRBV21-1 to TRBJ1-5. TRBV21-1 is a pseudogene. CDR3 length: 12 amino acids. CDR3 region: CASSKICGPQHF. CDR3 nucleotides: TGTGCCAGCAGCAAAATATGTGGACCCCAGCATTTT.

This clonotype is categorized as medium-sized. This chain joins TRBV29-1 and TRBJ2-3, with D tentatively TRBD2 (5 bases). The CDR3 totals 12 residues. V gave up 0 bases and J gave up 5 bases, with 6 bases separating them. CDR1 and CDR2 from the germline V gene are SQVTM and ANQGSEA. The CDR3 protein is CSVEDRGDTQYF. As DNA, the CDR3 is TGCAGCGTTGAAGATCGGGGAGATACGCAGTATTTT.

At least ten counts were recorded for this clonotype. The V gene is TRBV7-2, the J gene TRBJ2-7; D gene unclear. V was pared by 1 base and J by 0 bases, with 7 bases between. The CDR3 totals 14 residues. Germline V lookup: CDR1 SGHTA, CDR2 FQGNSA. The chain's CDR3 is CASSLEVGSYEQYF. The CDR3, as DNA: TGTGCCAGCAGCTTAGAGGTGGGCTCCTACGAGCAGTACTTC.

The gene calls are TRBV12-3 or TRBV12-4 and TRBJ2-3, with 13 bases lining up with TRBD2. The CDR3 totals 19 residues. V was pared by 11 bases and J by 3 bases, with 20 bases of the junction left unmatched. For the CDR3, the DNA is TGTGCCTTCAGTTTAGCGCTAGGACTAGCGGGAGTAGTGACAGATACGCAGTATTTT. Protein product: CAFSLALGLAGVVTDTQYF.

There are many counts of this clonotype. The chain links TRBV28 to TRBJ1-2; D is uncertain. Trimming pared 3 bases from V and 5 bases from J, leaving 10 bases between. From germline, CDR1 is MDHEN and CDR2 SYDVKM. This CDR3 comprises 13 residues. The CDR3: CASSFHLSYGYTF. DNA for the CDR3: TGTGCCAGCAGTTTCCACCTCTCTTATGGCTACACCTTC.

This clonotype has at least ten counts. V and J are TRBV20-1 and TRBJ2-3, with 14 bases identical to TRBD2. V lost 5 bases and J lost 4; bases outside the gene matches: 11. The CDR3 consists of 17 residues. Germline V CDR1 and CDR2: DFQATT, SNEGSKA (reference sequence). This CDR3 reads CSAPPGLAGEVADTQYF. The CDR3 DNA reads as TGCAGTGCTCCACCGGGACTAGCGGGAGAGGTGGCAGATACGCAGTATTTT.

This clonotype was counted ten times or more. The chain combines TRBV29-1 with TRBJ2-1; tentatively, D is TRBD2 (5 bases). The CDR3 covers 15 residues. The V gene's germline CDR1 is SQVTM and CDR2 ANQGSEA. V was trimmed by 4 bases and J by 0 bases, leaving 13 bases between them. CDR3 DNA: TGCAGCGTTGCTCCTAGCCGAAGCTCCTACAATGAGCAGTTCTTC. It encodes CSVAPSRSSYNEQFF.